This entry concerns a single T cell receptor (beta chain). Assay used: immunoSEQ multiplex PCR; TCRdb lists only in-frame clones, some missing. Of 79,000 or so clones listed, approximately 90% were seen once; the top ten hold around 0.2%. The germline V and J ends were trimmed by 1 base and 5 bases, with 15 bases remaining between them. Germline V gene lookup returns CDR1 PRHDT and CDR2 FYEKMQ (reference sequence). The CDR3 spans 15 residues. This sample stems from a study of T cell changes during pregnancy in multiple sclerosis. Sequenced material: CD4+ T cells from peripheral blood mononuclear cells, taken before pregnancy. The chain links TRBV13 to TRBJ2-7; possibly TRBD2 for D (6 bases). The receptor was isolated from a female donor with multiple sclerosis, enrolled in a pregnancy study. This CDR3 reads CASSLAGEMGNEQYF. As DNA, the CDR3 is TGTGCCAGCAGCTTAGCGGGGGAAATGGGAAACGAGCAGTACTTC.